Shown below are 25 T cell receptor beta chains from a single sample sequenced in a study of Ad26.COV2.S vaccination and SARS-CoV-2 variants. Measured with immunoSEQ multiplex PCR; TCRdb has only the in-frame clones, and not every one. The sample yields a few hundred thousand clones, over 75% seen once. Treatment denoted: 15 to 20 received Ad26.COV2.S at low or high dose, single or two shots; several received placebo; per-sample allocation not given. Sampling happened 63 days after the first vaccine or placebo injection. The sample here was peripheral blood, taken in a trial of Ad26.COV2.S vaccine versus placebo. All receptors come from a person aged 18-65 years who received the Ad26.COV2.S COVID-19 vaccine or a placebo.

Details on this clone: The identical CDR3 is also encoded by other nucleotide sequences in the sample. This chain joins TRBV30 and TRBJ1-5, with unresolved D. This CDR3 region has 13 residues. V was trimmed by 0 bases and J by 5 bases, leaving 8 bases between them. CDR1 is GTSNPN and CDR2 is SVGIG in the germline V gene (reference sequence). The CDR3 sequence: CAWSVLGDQPQHF. In nucleotides, the CDR3 is TGTGCCTGGAGTGTACTAGGAGATCAGCCCCAGCATTTT.

The rearrangement uses TRBV3-1 (or the pseudogene TRBV3-2) and TRBJ2-7, with 7 positions matching TRBD1. The CDR3 extends over 16 amino acids. V lost 0 bases, J lost 5 bases, and 10 bases stayed unmatched. The germline gives CDR1 LGHDT, CDR2 YNNKEL (reference sequence). CDR3 nucleotide sequence: TGTGCCAGCAGCCAAGAAGGTGCACAGGGGTGGAACGAGCAGTACTTC. Amino acids: CASSQEGAQGWNEQYF.

This clone was observed once. The chain combines TRBV27 with TRBJ1-5; D not resolved. V lost 4 bases and J lost 1, with 14 bases in between. The CDR3 runs to 16 residues. The germline gives CDR1 MNHEY, CDR2 SMNVEV (reference sequence). The CDR3 here is CASSWVTGWSNQPQHF. In DNA form, the CDR3 reads TGTGCCAGCAGTTGGGTGACGGGGTGGAGCAATCAGCCCCAGCATTTT.

V and J are TRBV10-3 and TRBJ2-1; weak D call: TRBD1 (5 bases). V was trimmed by 4 bases and J by 2 bases, leaving 6 bases between them. Germline CDR1 and CDR2: ENHRY and SYGVKD. The CDR3 consists of 13 residues. CDR3 sequence reads: CAISVDTYNEQFF. DNA for the CDR3: TGTGCCATCAGTGTGGACACCTACAATGAGCAGTTCTTC.

V and J are TRBV7-2 and TRBJ2-3, with D possibly TRBD2 on 5 matching bases. CDR3 length: 13 residues. V gave up 6 bases and J gave up 5 bases, with 12 bases separating them. Germline CDR1 and CDR2: SGHTA and FQGNSA. The CDR3 DNA reads as TGTGCCAGCAGTCTGACTATCAGAGATACGCAGTATTTT. Translated, it gives CASSLTIRDTQYF. Full variable domain (outside the CDR3, taken from reference TRBV7-2 and TRBJ2-3): GAGVSQSPSNKVTEKGKDVELRCDPISGHTALYWYRQSLGQGLEFLIYFQGNSAPDKSGLPSDRFSAERTGGSVSTLTIQRTQQEDSAVYLCASSLTIRDTQYFGPGTRLTVL.

This chain's CDR3 is CASSFRTGNTEAFF. CDR3 nucleotides: TGTGCCAGCAGCTTCCGGACAGGGAACACTGAAGCTTTCTTT. The chain combines TRBV5-5 with TRBJ1-1, with 7 nucleotides matching TRBD1. The germline V gene encodes CDR1 SGHKS and CDR2 YYEKEE (reference sequence). The CDR3 has 14 residues. V was clipped by 2 bases and J by 1 base; unmatched bases: 2.

The rearrangement joins TRBV13 to TRBJ1-2; TRBD1 agrees at 10 bases. Germline loops: CDR1 PRHDT, CDR2 FYEKMQ (reference sequence). This CDR3 has 14 amino acids. J gave up 5 bases and V 4 bases, and 4 bases lay outside the gene matches. In DNA form, the CDR3 reads TGTGCCAGCAGCTCCCGGACAGGGGGATATGGCTACACCTTC. It encodes CASSSRTGGYGYTF.

The gene calls are TRBV7-3 and TRBJ2-3; 9 bases are shared with TRBD2. In germline, CDR1 is SGHTA, CDR2 FQGTGA. V was clipped by 5 bases and J by 2 bases; unmatched bases: 5. The CDR3 consists of 15 residues. CDR3 nucleotide sequence: TGTGCCAGCAGCACGGGGACTAGCTTCACAGATACGCAGTATTTT. This encodes CASSTGTSFTDTQYF.

The V gene is TRBV6-2 or TRBV6-3, the J gene TRBJ2-7; the match to TRBD1 covers 8 bases. Germline V CDR1 and CDR2: MNHEY, SVGEGT. This CDR3 is built from 15 residues. With V trimmed by 5 bases and J by 3 bases, 9 bases remained unmatched. The CDR3 DNA is TGTGCCAGCAGTATGTTCGGGACAGGCCTCTACGAGCAGTACTTC. Encoded protein: CASSMFGTGLYEQYF.

The rearrangement links TRBV10-2 to TRBJ2-3; 10 bases map to TRBD1. V was pared by 4 bases and J by 2 bases, with 6 bases of the junction left unmatched. CDR3 length: 16 amino acids. Germline CDR1 WSHSY, CDR2 SAAADI. This chain's CDR3 is CASSGPGQGITDTQYF. In nucleotides, the CDR3 is TGCGCCAGCAGTGGACCGGGACAGGGGATCACAGATACGCAGTATTTT.

As concerns this clone: A read error may account for a junction end that differs from germline. This sequence joins TRBV30 and TRBJ2-7, with 8 bases matching TRBD1. The CDR3 spans 14 residues. Germline CDR1 reads GTSNPN; CDR2 reads SVGIG (reference sequence). In DNA, the CDR3 is TGTGCCTGGAGTGTGGCAGGGGGCTCCAACGAGCAGTACTTC. This codes for CAWSVAGGSNEQYF.

A remark on this clone: One junction end does not reproduce the germline sequence, and a read error may be involved. CDR3 sequence reads: CASSARTTGTGGSQTF. The CDR3 coding sequence is TGCGCCAGCAGCGCGCGGACAACCGGGACAGGGGGCTCCCAAACCTTC. The chain links TRBV5-1 to TRBJ2-7; 12 bases map to TRBD1. Germline V CDR1 and CDR2: SGHRS, YFSETQ. The CDR3 consists of 16 residues.

V gene TRBV28 combines with J gene TRBJ2-5; D is possibly TRBD2 (5 bases). The CDR3 runs to 15 residues. Trimming took off 3 bases at V and 1 base at J, with 12 bases between the two ends. Germline CDR1 MDHEN, CDR2 SYDVKM. The CDR3 DNA follows: TGTGCCAGCAGTTTTGTAGCGCCCACCCAAGAGACCCAGTACTTC. Its translation is CASSFVAPTQETQYF. Variable domain in full (rest from reference TRBV28 and TRBJ2-5): DVKVTQSSRYLVKRTGEKVFLECVQDMDHENMFWYRQDPGLGLRLIYFSYDVKMKEKGDIPEGYSVSREKKERFSLILESASTNQTSMYLCASSFVAPTQETQYFGPGTRLLVL.

This sequence joins TRBV5-1 and TRBJ2-7; 8 bases align to TRBD2. Germline-derived CDR1 and CDR2 are SGHRS and YFSETQ. The CDR3 has 16 amino acids. Trimming cost V 0 bases and J 3 bases; bases outside gene matches: 8. CDR3 sequence: CASSLGLAIAGYEQYF. DNA for the CDR3: TGCGCCAGCAGCTTGGGACTAGCGATAGCTGGCTACGAGCAGTACTTC.

CDR3 region: CSVEPALRSEAFF. In nucleotides, the CDR3 is TGCAGCGTTGAACCGGCCCTACGAAGTGAAGCTTTCTTT. V usage is TRBV29-1 and J usage is TRBJ1-1; D is uncertain. Germline values: CDR1 SQVTM, CDR2 ANQGSEA. There are 13 residues in the CDR3. Trimming took 2 bases from V and 7 from J, leaving 14 bases between them.

This clone was picked up one time. The J gene is TRBJ2-1, the V gene TRBV9, with D maybe TRBD1 (5 bases). CDR3 size: 16 residues. Trimming took off 3 bases at V and 9 bases at J, with 22 bases between the two ends. CDR1 is SGDLS, CDR2 YYNGEE, per germline. The CDR3 here is CASSASSQDPQGEQFF. In nucleotides, the CDR3 is TGTGCCAGCAGCGCCTCTTCTCAGGACCCGCAGGGTGAGCAGTTCTTC.

This chain links TRBV27 with TRBJ1-2; 9 nucleotides agree with TRBD1. CDR3 length equals 13 residues. V was pared by 8 bases and J by 8 bases, with 9 bases of the junction left unmatched. Germline CDR1 MNHEY, CDR2 SMNVEV (reference sequence). CDR3 region: CASGTGTFSGYTF. Here the CDR3 DNA reads TGTGCCAGCGGGACAGGGACATTCAGCGGCTACACCTTC.

This clone appeared once. This chain joins TRBV18 and TRBJ2-5, with D tentatively TRBD1 or TRBD2 (6 bases each). Trimming cost V 8 bases and J 4 bases, with 14 bases left between them. Looked up from germline, CDR1 is KGHSH and CDR2 is LQKENI. This CDR3 is built from 13 residues. The chain's CDR3 is CASTRGDGETQYF. CDR3 DNA sequence: TGTGCCAGCACTAGGGGGGACGGAGAGACCCAGTACTTC.

J is TRBJ1-3 and V is TRBV10-3, with a tentative D call TRBD1 (5 bases). The CDR3 contains 18 residues. V was clipped by 11 bases and J by 4 bases, with 30 bases between them. In germline, CDR1 is ENHRY, CDR2 SYGVKD. The chain's CDR3 is CAARDSLGGAGGGNTIYF. CDR3 nucleotide sequence: TGTGCCGCCCGCGACAGCCTCGGGGGAGCTGGGGGGGGAAACACCATATATTTT.

This CDR3 is CASSLSGTGDYEQYF. CDR3 nucleotide sequence: TGTGCCAGCAGCTTGTCCGGGACAGGGGACTACGAGCAGTACTTC. V gene TRBV11-2 combines with J gene TRBJ2-7; the match to TRBD1 covers 10 bases. The CDR3 sequence is 15 residues long. J lost 3 bases, V lost 3 bases, and 5 bases had no gene match. Germline CDR1 SGHAT, CDR2 FQNNGV.

This clone was counted a single time. The rearrangement uses TRBV7-3 and TRBJ2-1; a weak D match, TRBD1 (5 bases). The V and J ends lost 1 base and 0 bases respectively, with 7 bases between them. This CDR3 region has 15 residues. Germline lookup yields CDR1 SGHTA and CDR2 FQGTGA. This chain's CDR3 is CASSLRDSSYNEQFF. The CDR3 DNA reads as TGTGCCAGCAGCTTAAGAGACAGCTCCTACAATGAGCAGTTCTTC.

This chain links TRBV15 with TRBJ2-5; 8 bases match TRBD1. The junction had 4 bases not matched to a gene; V was cut back by 1 base and J by 6 bases. CDR3 size: 14 residues. CDR1 is LNHNV and CDR2 is YYDKDF in the germline V gene (reference sequence). The CDR3: CATSRGRGLQTQYF. Written as DNA, the CDR3 is TGTGCCACCAGCAGAGGCAGGGGGCTGCAGACCCAGTACTTC.

The chain employs TRBV10-3 and TRBJ1-5, with a weak D call TRBD1 (6 bases). CDR3 length: 14 residues. V lost 4 bases to trimming and J lost 11 bases, with 18 bases between them. Germline CDR1 is ENHRY and CDR2 is SYGVKD. CDR3 protein: CAISGTGQDGAQHF. The CDR3 region has the DNA TGTGCCATCAGTGGTACAGGGCAAGACGGAGCCCAGCATTTT.

V gene TRBV30 combines with J gene TRBJ1-5, with D uncertain. CDR1 and CDR2 from the germline V gene are GTSNPN and SVGIG (reference sequence). This CDR3 contains 14 residues. The V end lost 5 bases, the J end lost 7 bases, and 18 bases lay between the germline ends. CDR3 coding DNA: TGTGCCTGGGACCTCGGCCCTTCGCCCCAGCCCCAGCATTTT. It is translated as CAWDLGPSPQPQHF.

V and J are TRBV28 and TRBJ2-1; D may be TRBD2 (5 bases). Trimming cost V 4 bases and J 5 bases, with 18 bases left between them. Germline V gives CDR1 MDHEN, CDR2 SYDVKM. The CDR3 loop spans 16 amino acids. The chain's CDR3 is CASSSRAATPHNEQFF. CDR3 in DNA: TGTGCCAGCAGTTCACGAGCGGCTACCCCCCACAATGAGCAGTTCTTC.